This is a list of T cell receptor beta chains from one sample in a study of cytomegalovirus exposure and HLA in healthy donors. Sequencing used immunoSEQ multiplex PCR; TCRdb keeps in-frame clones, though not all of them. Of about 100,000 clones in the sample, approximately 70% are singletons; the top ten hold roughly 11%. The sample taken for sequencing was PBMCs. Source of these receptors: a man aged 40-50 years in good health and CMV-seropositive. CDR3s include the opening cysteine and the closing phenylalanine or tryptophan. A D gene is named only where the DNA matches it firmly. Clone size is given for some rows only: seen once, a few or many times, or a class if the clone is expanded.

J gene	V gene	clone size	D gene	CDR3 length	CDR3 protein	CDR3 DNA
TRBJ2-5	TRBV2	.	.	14	CASTLRSFQETQYF	TGTGCCAGCACCCTCAGAAGTTTTCAAGAGACCCAGTACTTC
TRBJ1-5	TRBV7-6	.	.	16	CASSLVGGDSNQPQHF	TGTGCCAGCAGCTTAGTGGGGGGGGATAGCAATCAGCCCCAGCATTTT
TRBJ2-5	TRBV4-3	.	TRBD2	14	CASSQRGLAGEQYF	TGCGCCAGCAGCCAAAGGGGACTAGCGGGAGAGCAGTACTTC
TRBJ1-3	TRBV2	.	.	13	CAETMRSGNTIYF	TGTGCCGAAACTATGAGGTCTGGAAACACCATATATTTT
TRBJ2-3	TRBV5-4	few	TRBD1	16	CASSPGTGGPPDTQYF	TGTGCCAGCAGCCCCGGGACAGGGGGCCCCCCAGATACGCAGTATTTT
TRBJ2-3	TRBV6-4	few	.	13	CASSSGSTDTQYF	TGTGCCAGCAGTAGCGGGAGCACAGATACGCAGTATTTT
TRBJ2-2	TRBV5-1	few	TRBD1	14	CASSSTGDTGELFF	TGCGCCAGCAGCTCGACAGGGGACACCGGGGAGCTGTTTTTT
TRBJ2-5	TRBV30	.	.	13	CAWSRGGGETQYF	TGTGCCTGGAGTAGGGGGGGTGGAGAGACCCAGTACTTC
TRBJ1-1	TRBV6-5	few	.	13	CASSYSETSEAFF	TGTGCCAGCAGTTACTCGGAGACTTCAGAAGCTTTCTTT
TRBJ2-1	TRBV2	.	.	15	CASSPRESSYNEQFF	TGTGCCAGCAGTCCGCGGGAAAGCTCCTACAATGAGCAGTTCTTC
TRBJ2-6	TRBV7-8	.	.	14	CASSSGAGANVLTF	TGTGCCAGCAGCTCAGGGGCGGGGGCCAACGTCCTGACTTTC
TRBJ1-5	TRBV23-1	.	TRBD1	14	CASTPGQVPQPQHF	TGCGCCAGCACTCCGGGACAGGTCCCTCAGCCCCAGCATTTT
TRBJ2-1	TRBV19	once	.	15	CASSIRSLPYNEQFF	TGTGCCAGTAGTATCCGGTCCCTGCCCTACAATGAGCAGTTCTTC
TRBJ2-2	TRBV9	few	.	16	CASSAVGWAGTGELFF	TGTGCCAGCAGCGCGGTAGGATGGGCCGGCACCGGGGAGCTGTTTTTT
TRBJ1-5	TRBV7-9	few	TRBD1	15	CASSLGTGGNQPQHF	TGTGCCAGCAGCTTGGGGACAGGGGGCAATCAGCCCCAGCATTTT
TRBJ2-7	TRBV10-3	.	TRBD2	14	CAISELAQSYEQYF	TGTGCCATCAGTGAACTAGCGCAATCCTACGAGCAGTACTTC
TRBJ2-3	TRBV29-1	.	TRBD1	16	CSVESPDRGFTDTQYF	TGCAGCGTCGAATCCCCGGACAGGGGATTCACAGATACGCAGTATTTT
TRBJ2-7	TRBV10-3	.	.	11	CAIRTGYEQYF	TGTGCCATCAGGACAGGATACGAGCAGTACTTC
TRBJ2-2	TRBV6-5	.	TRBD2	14	CAVLSGMNTGELFF	TGTGCCGTCTTGAGCGGGATGAACACCGGGGAGCTGTTTTTT
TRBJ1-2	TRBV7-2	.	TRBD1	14	CASSGQGPTRGYTF	TGTGCCAGCTCCGGACAGGGACCCACTCGTGGCTACACCTTC
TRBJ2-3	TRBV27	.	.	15	CASSLNTKGTDTQYF	TGTGCCAGCAGTTTAAACACAAAGGGGACAGATACGCAGTATTTT
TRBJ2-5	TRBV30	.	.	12	CAWSPQGETQYF	TGTGCCTGGAGTCCCCAGGGGGAGACCCAGTACTTC
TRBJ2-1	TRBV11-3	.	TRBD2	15	CASSRRGSKDNEQFF	TGTGCCAGCAGCCGGCGCGGGAGTAAAGACAATGAGCAGTTCTTC
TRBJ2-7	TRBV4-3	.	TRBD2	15	CASSLGLAGSYEQYF	TGCGCCAGCAGCCTAGGACTAGCGGGCTCCTACGAGCAGTACTTC
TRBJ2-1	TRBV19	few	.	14	CASSTELAADEQFF	TGTGCCAGTAGCACGGAGCTCGCGGCGGATGAGCAGTTCTTC
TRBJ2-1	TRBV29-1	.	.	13	CSVEGLSYNEQFF	TGCAGCGTTGAAGGGCTCTCCTACAATGAGCAGTTCTTC
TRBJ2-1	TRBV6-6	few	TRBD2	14	CASTGGLTYNEQFF	TGTGCCAGCACGGGAGGGTTAACTTACAATGAGCAGTTCTTC
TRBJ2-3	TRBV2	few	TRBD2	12	CASLLAADTQYF	TGTGCCAGCTTGCTAGCGGCAGATACGCAGTATTTT
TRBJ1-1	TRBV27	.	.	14	CASSLPGMNTEAFF	TGTGCCAGCAGTTTACCGGGAATGAACACTGAAGCTTTCTTT